The rows below give T cell receptor beta chains drawn from one sample of a study of tumor-infiltrating lymphocytes in primary liver carcinoma. TCRdb re-called the multiplex PCR reads through MiXCR, storing one row per CDR3 protein. The table lists about 130,000 distinct CDR3 sequences, 50% to 80% of them singletons, with 7% to 10% in the top ten. Specimen: liver tumor tissue from sampling region 3. The receptors shown here come from a woman in her sixties with primary liver carcinoma and hepatitis B virus infection. Each CDR3 is given with its conserved first and last residue. A D gene is named only where the DNA matches it firmly. Clone size is shown for a subset of rows, as once, few, many or a class of expanded clone.

j_call d_call v_call cdr3_length clone_size cdr3_nt cdr3_aa
TRBJ2-5 TRBD1 TRBV4-1 15 NA TGCGCCAACGGCCAAGATCCAGGGGGCGCGGAGACCCAGTACTTC CANGQDPGGAETQYF
TRBJ2-2 TRBD2 TRBV4-2 16 once TGTGCCAGCAGCCAATCGACTAGCGGCAACACCGGGGAGCTGTTTTTT CASSQSTSGNTGELFF
TRBJ2-2 NA TRBV11-2 13 NA TGTGCCTGCAGCTTAGATACGACTGGGGACCTGTTTTTT CACSLDTTGDLFF
TRBJ2-2 NA TRBV11-2 13 NA TGTGCCAACGGAACTAGGAACACCGGGGAGTTGTTTTTT CANGTRNTGELFF
TRBJ1-1 NA TRBV24-1 11 NA TGTGCCACTACCGGGTTTGCTGAAGCTTTCTTT CATTGFAEAFF
TRBJ1-1 TRBD1 TRBV11-2 15 NA TGTGCCAGTAGCCGACGGGACAGAAAGAACACTGAAGCTTTCTTT CASSRRDRKNTEAFF
TRBJ2-3 NA TRBV5-6 12 NA TGTGCCAGCAGCTTGGGCACAGATATGCAGTATTTT CASSLGTDMQYF
TRBJ2-6 NA TRBV6-6 13 NA TGTGCCAGCATCCCGTCTGGGGCCAACGTCCTGACTTTC CASIPSGANVLTF
TRBJ1-4 NA TRBV4-2 15 many TGTGCCAGCAGCCAAGATTTGGGGTGGGTTGGAAAACTGTTTTTT CASSQDLGWVGKLFF
TRBJ1-3 TRBD1 TRBV5-4 19 many TGTGCCAGCAGCAGGCGGGACAGGGGTCCTATCCTCTCTGGAAACACCATATATTTT CASSRRDRGPILSGNTIYF
TRBJ2-3 NA TRBV29-1 12 many TGCAGCGTATCAGGGGTCCAAGATACGCAGTATTTT CSVSGVQDTQYF
TRBJ2-5 TRBD1 TRBV29-1 12 NA TGCAGCGTTCGGAAGGGGGCGGAGACCCAGTACTTC CSVRKGAETQYF
TRBJ1-5 NA TRBV6-5 15 NA TGTGCCAGCAGCCACGGGCGGGATTGCAATCAGCCCCAGCATTTT CASSHGRDCNQPQHF
TRBJ2-7 NA TRBV25-1 13 few TGTGCCAGCAGTGACCGTACAGGGTTCGAGCAGTACTTC CASSDRTGFEQYF
TRBJ2-2 NA TRBV11-3 14 NA TGTGCCAGCAGCTTTAACAGGTGCACCGGGGAGCTGTTTTTT CASSFNRCTGELFF
TRBJ2-3 TRBD1 TRBV18 14 NA TGTGCCAGCTCACCGAGACAGGGGCTAGATACGCAGTATTTT CASSPRQGLDTQYF
TRBJ1-2 TRBD1 TRBV6-5 17 NA TGTGCCAGCTGTTACGCAACCCTCGGGACAGGGTTCTATGTCTACACCTTC CASCYATLGTGFYVYTF
TRBJ2-1 TRBD2 TRBV6-4 14 few TGTGCCAGCAGTATAACGCGGGAGTCCGCTGAGCAGTTCTTC CASSITRESAEQFF
TRBJ2-1 NA TRBV6-5 15 once TGTGCCAACAGATACTCGCCCTCTACCTACAATGAGCAGTTCTTC CANRYSPSTYNEQFF
TRBJ1-2 NA TRBV11-2 17 NA TGTACCTGCAGCTTAGATCCGATCAGGGCGCTGCGCTATGGCTACGCCTTC CTCSLDPIRALRYGYAF
TRBJ2-3 NA TRBV11-3 14 NA TGTGCCAGCAGCCACCCCGGACGGACAAATACGCAGTATTTT CASSHPGRTNTQYF
TRBJ2-5 NA TRBV11-2 16 NA TGTGCCAGCAGTTTATGGCTAGTAGAGTACCAAGAGACCCAGTACTTC CASSLWLVEYQETQYF
TRBJ2-3 TRBD2 TRBV5-4 16 many TGTGCCAGCAGCAGTCCTAGCGGGGGGTACACAGATACGCAGTATTTT CASSSPSGGYTDTQYF
TRBJ2-3 TRBD2 TRBV10-3 16 many TGTGCCATCAGTGAGTCGGGACTAGCGGACACAGATACGCAGTATTTT CAISESGLADTDTQYF
TRBJ2-1 TRBD2 TRBV4-2 16 NA TGTGCCAGCAGGCAAGTACCGGGACTAGCAGCCACGGAGCAGTTCTTC CASRQVPGLAATEQFF
TRBJ2-1 TRBD2 TRBV6-1 16 many TGTGCCAGCGGGACTCCCCTCCGCGGGAGTTGGGATGAGCAGTTCTTC CASGTPLRGSWDEQFF
TRBJ2-5 NA TRBV12-3/TRBV12-4 13 NA TGTGCTAGCAGTTCAGGGGCCCAAGAGGCCCAGTACTTC CASSSGAQEAQYF
TRBJ2-2 NA TRBV11-3 16 NA TGTGCCAGCAAGAGGAGGGACAGACTAAGCACCGGGGAACTGTTTTTT CASKRRDRLSTGELFF
TRBJ2-5 NA TRBV28 15 NA TGTGCCAGCAGTTTTTTAGCGGACCCCAAGGAGACCCAGTACTTC CASSFLADPKETQYF
TRBJ2-3 TRBD2 TRBV28 16 NA TGTGCCAGCAGTACCCGGACTAGGGGAAGCACAGATATGCAGTATTTT CASSTRTRGSTDMQYF
TRBJ1-5 TRBD1 TRBV12-5 13 many TGTGCTAGTGGCCCAGACAGGGAACAGCCCCAGCATTTT CASGPDREQPQHF
TRBJ2-5 TRBD2 TRBV4-2 15 NA TGTGCCAGCAGCAAAGACGGGACTACAAAGGAGATCCAGTACTTC CASSKDGTTKEIQYF
TRBJ2-3 NA TRBV11-2 12 NA TGTGTCAGCAGCCCCTTCGAGGGTACGCAGTATTTT CVSSPFEGTQYF
TRBJ2-2 NA TRBV6-5 15 many TGTGCCAGCAATAAAATTCCGGACAGCACCGGGGAGCTGTTTTTT CASNKIPDSTGELFF
TRBJ2-1 NA TRBV28 15 many TGTGCCAGCAGTTCCTGGCGGGAATCGAGCAATGAGCAGTTCTTC CASSSWRESSNEQFF
TRBJ2-7 NA TRBV11-3 14 once TGTGCCAGCAGTTTAAGCGGACGGGAGCACGAGCAGTGCTTC CASSLSGREHEQCF
TRBJ2-1 TRBD2 TRBV28 16 few TGTGCCAGCAGCCGCGGGGGGACTAGCGGTAACAATGAGCAGTTCTTC CASSRGGTSGNNEQFF
TRBJ2-1 TRBD2 TRBV12-5 13 NA TGTGCTAGTGGTTCAATAGCGGGGAGTGAGCAGTCCTTC CASGSIAGSEQSF
TRBJ1-5 NA TRBV2 13 NA TGTGCCAGCAGGCGACAGGCCGCCCAGCCCCAGCATTTT CASRRQAAQPQHF
TRBJ2-7 TRBD2 TRBV11-2 20 NA TGTGCCAGCAGCACTCTACAAGGGGCGGGACTAGCGGGAGTGATCTACGAGCAATACTTC CASSTLQGAGLAGVIYEQYF
TRBJ2-1 TRBD1 TRBV19 14 NA TGTGCCAGTAGGACGGACAGGGGATGGGGTGAGCAGTTCTTC CASRTDRGWGEQFF
TRBJ2-3 TRBD2 TRBV11-2 15 NA TGTGCAAGCAGCCCTGAACTAGCGGGCCCATATACGCAGTATTTT CASSPELAGPYTQYF
TRBJ2-3 NA TRBV4-2 14 many TGTGCCAGCAGCCAAGGGGCTAGACCAGATACGCAGTATTTT CASSQGARPDTQYF
TRBJ2-3 NA TRBV11-1 14 NA TGTGCCAAAAGCTTAAGGCAACGTGCGAGAGAGTCTCACTTT CAKSLRQRARESHF